The 14 T cell receptor beta chains reported below all come from one sample, sequenced in a study of blood T cells in healthy people across ages. Next came a second PCR, run for about 7 to 12 cycles, which used a sample-barcoded 5' primer along with a J-beta primer mix. A single record per CDR3 protein comes from TCRdb applying MiXCR to the 5' RACE reads. The table records 750,000 to 1,000,000 distinct CDR3 sequences, about 28% of them present only once. A further study also used this sample, focusing on T cells of mothers and their children.

Sample: blood. The receptors come from a woman in her forties in good health.

This chain uses TRBV3-1 with TRBJ2-6, with D possibly being TRBD1 or TRBD2 (5 bases each). CDR1 LGHDT and CDR2 YNNKEL come from the germline V gene (reference sequence). CDR3 length: 15 residues. Trimming shortened V by 0 bases and J by 9 bases, and 12 bases separated the two germline ends. The CDR3 region is CASSQEGVWDNVLTF. CDR3 coding DNA: TGTGCCAGCAGCCAAGAGGGGGTTTGGGACAACGTCCTGACTTTC.

The chain uses TRBV5-8 and TRBJ2-7; D not certain. Germline CDR1 SGHTS, CDR2 YDEGEE. The V end was cut by 10 bases, the J end by 2 bases, with 19 bases between. The CDR3 consists of 14 residues. The CDR3 here is CAQGKGPGPYEQYF. CDR3 DNA sequence: TGTGCCCAAGGGAAAGGGCCCGGGCCCTACGAGCAGTACTTC.

On this clonotype itself: With a much larger clone just one base away, this may be a read error. The V gene is TRBV5-1, the J gene TRBJ2-3; 11 bases match TRBD1. With 1 base clipped from V and 4 bases from J, the junction kept 5 bases outside the gene matches. Germline V gene data show CDR1 as SGHRS and CDR2 as YFSETQ. CDR3 length equals 16 residues. The CDR3 nucleotides read TGCGCCAGCAGCTTGCGAGCGGGACAGGGGGCAGATACGCAGTATTTT. It codes for CASSLRAGQGADTQYF.

The J gene is TRBJ2-7, the V gene TRBV28; TRBD1 agrees at 9 bases. Germline CDR1 is MDHEN and CDR2 is SYDVKM. CDR3 size: 15 residues. Trimming removed 4 bases from V and 2 bases from J; junction bases left unmatched: 6. CDR3 amino acids: CASSSPTGGTYEQYF. The CDR3 nucleotides are TGTGCCAGCAGTTCGCCAACAGGGGGCACCTACGAGCAGTACTTC.

A remark on this clonotype: Compared with germline, one end of the junction differs, possibly owing to a read error. The J gene is TRBJ2-3, the V gene TRBV12-3 or TRBV12-4; D is undetermined. The CDR3 contains 15 residues. The CDR3 DNA reads as TGTGCCAGCAGTTCCAGGAGAGAAGGCACAGATGCGCAGTATTTT. Encoded protein: CASSSRREGTDAQYF.

This clonotype was seen just once. V and J are TRBV19 and TRBJ1-2, with D unresolved. CDR3 length: 13 amino acids. Germline CDR1 and CDR2: LNHDA and SQIVND (reference sequence). Trimming stripped 6 bases from V and 2 bases from J, with 10 bases between. The CDR3 loop reads CASRIFGNYGYTF. CDR3 nucleotides: TGTGCCAGTAGGATTTTCGGGAACTATGGCTACACCTTC.

This clonotype has more than one count but fewer than ten. The chain joins TRBV2 to TRBJ2-5, with a tentative D call TRBD1 (6 bases). Germline loops: CDR1 SNHLY, CDR2 FYNNEI. The CDR3 loop spans 14 amino acids. Trimming took 5 bases from V and 4 from J, leaving 14 bases between them. CDR3 nucleotide sequence: TGTGCCAGCAGTAAGTCACAGGGACGAGAGACCCAGTACTTC. This sequence encodes CASSKSQGRETQYF.

This clonotype was counted only a few times. The J gene is TRBJ1-2, the V gene TRBV7-9; 8 positions agree with TRBD1. V trimming: 5 bases; J trimming: 1 base; junction bases outside the gene matches: 9. In germline, CDR1 is SEHNR, CDR2 FQNEAQ (reference sequence). The CDR3 length is 16 residues. This CDR3 reads CASSQYQGQVNYGYTF. The CDR3 DNA sequence: TGTGCCAGCAGCCAATACCAGGGACAGGTTAACTATGGCTACACCTTC.

Points on this clonotype: One end of the junction is discordant with germline, which a read error may explain. The chain couples TRBV4-3 to TRBJ1-1, with D maybe TRBD1 (6 bases). Germline CDR1 LGHNA, CDR2 YSLEER. CDR3 size: 13 residues. CDR3 sequence: CAGSPTGNTEAFF. In DNA, the CDR3 is TGCGCCGGCAGCCCGACAGGGAACACTGAAGCTTTCTTT.

The chain has TRBV12-3 or TRBV12-4 and TRBJ2-3; TRBD2 aligns across 10 bases. The CDR3 extends over 15 amino acids. After removal of 6 bases from V and 11 bases from J, the junction contained 14 bases not matched to a gene. CDR3: CASRSAGGRADVQYF. CDR3 bases: TGTGCCAGCAGATCAGCGGGGGGGCGAGCAGATGTGCAGTATTTT.

Many counts were recorded for this clonotype. V and J are TRBV6-1 and TRBJ1-2; 9 positions agree with TRBD1. V lost 5 bases to trimming and J lost 3 bases; unmatched junction nucleotides: 4. Per germline, CDR1 MNHNS and CDR2 SASEGT. The CDR3 totals 14 residues. The CDR3 here is CASSSGQGHYGYTF. The CDR3 nucleotides read TGTGCCAGCAGTTCCGGACAGGGGCACTATGGCTACACCTTC.

This chain uses TRBV5-1 with TRBJ2-2; 13 bases are a match to TRBD2. The CDR3 sequence is 17 residues long. The ends lost 6 bases at V and 0 bases at J; junction bases unmatched: 5. Germline-derived CDR1 and CDR2 are SGHRS and YFSETQ. CDR3 bases: TGCGCCAGCACCGGGACTAGCGGGGTTACGAACACCGGGGAGCTGTTTTTT. Encoded protein: CASTGTSGVTNTGELFF.

The sample holds many counts of this clonotype. The V call is TRBV24-1, the J call TRBJ2-5; possibly TRBD2 for D (5 bases). This CDR3 has 15 residues. V shed 3 bases and J shed 1 base, with 11 bases lying between them. Germline V lookup: CDR1 KGHDR, CDR2 SFDVKD. DNA of the CDR3: TGTGCCACCAGTGATCCGTCGGGGATCCAAGAGACCCAGTACTTC. It is translated as CATSDPSGIQETQYF.

Many counts were recorded for this clonotype. The chain joins TRBV7-2 to TRBJ2-7; D uncertain. Germline loops: CDR1 SGHTA, CDR2 FQGNSA. The V end was cut by 0 bases, the J end by 4 bases, with 10 bases between. The CDR3 spans 14 residues. The CDR3 region is CASSLADPIYEQYF. In DNA form, the CDR3 reads TGTGCCAGCAGCTTAGCGGATCCCATTTACGAGCAGTACTTC.